These 25 T cell receptor beta chains originate from one sample sequenced in a study of T cell repertoires in cytomegalovirus infection. TCRdb processed the reads anew with MiXCR; each CDR3 protein has one entry. Here the sample spans just under 300,000 distinct CDR3 sequences, roughly a tenth being singletons. Specimen: PBMCs. The origin of the receptors is a human donor in good health (CMV status not recorded). Some clones in this sample may be carry-over from other donors' samples.

The chain recombines TRBV6-5 with TRBJ2-1; possible D gene TRBD2, 6 bases. CDR1 is MNHEY, CDR2 SVGAGI, per germline. The ends were cut back, 0 bases at V and 2 bases at J, with 11 bases in the middle. CDR3 size: 16 residues. CDR3 region: CASSYSGDWPYNEQFF. CDR3 coding DNA: TGTGCCAGCAGTTACTCTGGGGACTGGCCCTACAATGAGCAGTTCTTC.

The V call is TRBV12-3 or TRBV12-4, the J call TRBJ2-3; tentatively, D is TRBD2 (6 bases). The V gene lost 5 bases and the J gene lost 2 bases, with 29 bases spanning the gap. The CDR3 length is 20 residues. CDR3 sequence (DNA): TGTGCCAGCAGTCAATTCGGGCGGGGCCTATATCGGGGAATCACAGATACGCAGTATTTT. Amino acid sequence: CASSQFGRGLYRGITDTQYF.

The CDR3 DNA sequence: TGCAGTTCAGGGGGTGACTATGGCTACACCTTC. Protein sequence: CSSGGDYGYTF. This chain uses TRBV20-1 with TRBJ1-2; 7 bases fit TRBD1. The V and J ends lost 8 bases and 3 bases, in that order; junction bases with no gene match: 3. This CDR3 is built from 11 residues. Germline V gene lookup returns CDR1 DFQATT and CDR2 SNEGSKA (reference sequence).

In this sample, this clonotype turned up a few times. The chain employs TRBV6-6 and TRBJ2-1; D tentatively fits TRBD1 or TRBD2 (6 bases each). Trimming removed 2 bases from V and 1 base from J, with 9 bases in between. The CDR3 length is 15 residues. CDR1 and CDR2 from the germline V gene are MNHNY and SVGAGI (reference sequence). CDR3 nucleotide sequence: TGTGCCAGCAGTTACCTAGGGGGGTCCTACAATGAGCAGTTCTTC. Its protein product is CASSYLGGSYNEQFF.

The table lists this clonotype with a few counts. The genes are TRBV10-3 and TRBJ1-1; no clear D. The CDR3 runs 14 residues. V was shortened by 5 bases and J by 0 bases, with 10 bases between the two germline ends. Germline CDR1 ENHRY, CDR2 SYGVKD. For the CDR3, the DNA is TGTGCCATCAGTACCGGGAGGCTGAACACTGAAGCTTTCTTT. Protein: CAISTGRLNTEAFF.

This clonotype was counted ten times or more. The genes are TRBV12-3 or TRBV12-4 and TRBJ1-5; 9 bases line up with TRBD1. Losses at the gene ends were 6 bases for V and 6 bases for J; bases not matched to a gene: 9. The CDR3 totals 15 residues. This chain's CDR3 is CASSAGTGIVQPQHF. CDR3 sequence (DNA): TGTGCCAGCAGCGCCGGGACAGGGATAGTTCAGCCCCAGCATTTT.

This clonotype was detected ten times or more. This chain joins TRBV15 and TRBJ1-2, with D uncertain. V gave up 0 bases and J gave up 7 bases, with 18 bases separating them. From germline, CDR1 is LNHNV and CDR2 YYDKDF (reference sequence). The CDR3 is 16 amino acids. The CDR3 loop is CATSRDFATESSGYTF. CDR3 sequence (DNA): TGTGCCACCAGCAGAGATTTCGCCACAGAATCAAGTGGCTACACCTTC.

The J gene is TRBJ1-1, the V gene TRBV6-2 or TRBV6-3, with TRBD1 identical over 9 bases. This CDR3 spans 17 amino acids. Looked up from germline, CDR1 is MNHEY and CDR2 is SVGEGT. The trim removed 6 bases at V and 1 base at J, leaving 12 bases unmatched. CDR3 loop: CASRNDRGTFRNTEAFF. Here the CDR3 DNA reads TGTGCCAGCAGAAACGACAGGGGGACTTTTCGGAACACTGAAGCTTTCTTT.

V usage is TRBV20-1 and J usage is TRBJ1-1; TRBD1 matches 7 bases. The CDR3 runs 14 residues. Germline lookup yields CDR1 DFQATT and CDR2 SNEGSKA (reference sequence). The V segment lost 0 bases and the J segment 5 bases; nucleotides outside the gene matches: 6. The CDR3 spells CSARDLTGETEAFF. Here the CDR3 DNA reads TGCAGTGCTAGAGACCTTACAGGGGAAACTGAAGCTTTCTTT.

In its sample, this clonotype was seen many times. The chain joins TRBV15 to TRBJ1-2; tentatively, D is TRBD1 (6 bases). This CDR3 region has 14 residues. The ends were cut back, 5 bases at V and 4 bases at J, with 14 bases in the middle. CDR1 LNHNV and CDR2 YYDKDF come from the germline V gene (reference sequence). The CDR3 DNA reads as TGTGCCACCAGCGTCTGGGGGCGCCCCTATGGCTACACCTTC. Amino acid sequence: CATSVWGRPYGYTF.

This clonotype has ten or more counts. V gene TRBV12-3 or TRBV12-4 combines with J gene TRBJ2-3; the match to TRBD2 covers 12 bases. After removal of 4 bases from V and 5 bases from J, the junction contained 4 bases not matched to a gene. The CDR3 length is 15 residues. Here the CDR3 reads CASSSLAGGGDTQYF. CDR3 in DNA: TGTGCCAGCAGTTCCCTAGCGGGGGGGGGAGATACGCAGTATTTT.

This clonotype was detected ten times or more. One end of the junction fails to match germline, which may point to a read error. The V call is TRBV6-1, the J call TRBJ2-5; D ambiguous. This CDR3 has 13 amino acids. Germline V gene sequence: CDR1 MNHNS, CDR2 SASEGT. CDR3 sequence: CATSEVGVETQYF. In DNA, the CDR3 is TGTGCCACCAGTGAGGTCGGTGTAGAGACCCAGTACTTC.

This clonotype showed up just a few times. The rearrangement uses TRBV20-1 and TRBJ2-7; 8 bases align to TRBD1. The CDR3 has 14 residues. V gave up 3 bases and J gave up 3 bases; unmatched junction bases: 7. The germline V gene has CDR1 DFQATT and CDR2 SNEGSKA (reference sequence). CDR3 sequence (DNA): TGCAGTGCTAGGAGGACAGGGAGGCTCTACGAGCAGTACTTC. As protein: CSARRTGRLYEQYF.

This chain connects TRBV27 to TRBJ1-2; tentative D call: TRBD1 (6 bases). Germline CDR1 and CDR2: MNHEY and SMNVEV (reference sequence). This CDR3 spans 15 amino acids. Trimming cost V 5 bases and J 2 bases, with 15 bases left between them. In nucleotides, the CDR3 is TGTGCCAGCAGTAAGGCGGGACACTCGAACTATGGCTACACCTTC. As protein: CASSKAGHSNYGYTF.

This clonotype has a count of ten or more. The V and J genes are TRBV6-5 and TRBJ2-7; TRBD2 matches at 9 bases. CDR1 and CDR2 (germline): MNHEY, SVGAGI. V was pared by 5 bases and J by 3 bases, with 8 bases of the junction left unmatched. The length of the CDR3 is 15 residues. CDR3 loop: CASSPGVAGVYEQYV. CDR3 DNA sequence: TGTGCCAGCAGTCCAGGGGTAGCGGGGGTCTACGAGCAGTACGTC.

This clonotype was seen many times. CDR3 DNA: TGTGCCAGCAGTTTATCTCTAGGGACAGGGGATTCACCCCTCCACTTT. Protein sequence: CASSLSLGTGDSPLHF. The chain couples TRBV27 to TRBJ1-6, with 10 bases identical to TRBD1. The V and J ends lost 0 bases and 8 bases, in that order; junction bases with no gene match: 4. The germline gives CDR1 MNHEY, CDR2 SMNVEV (reference sequence). The CDR3 is 16 amino acids.

This clonotype was detected ten times or more. V and J are TRBV28 and TRBJ2-3, with no clear D. The germline V gene has CDR1 MDHEN and CDR2 SYDVKM. V dropped 3 bases and J dropped 0 bases, with 7 bases sitting between them. The CDR3 has 14 amino acids. In DNA, the CDR3 is TGTGCCAGCAGTTTTTCCAGCAGCACAGATACGCAGTATTTT. This codes for CASSFSSSTDTQYF.

This clonotype has a count of ten or more. The V gene is TRBV28, the J gene TRBJ2-7; 8 nucleotides agree with TRBD2. Germline lookup yields CDR1 MDHEN and CDR2 SYDVKM. The CDR3 covers 14 residues. With 8 bases clipped from V and 0 bases from J, the junction kept 6 bases outside the gene matches. CDR3 sequence (DNA): TGTGCCAGCTGGGGCGGGGGGCGCTCCTACGAGCAGTACGTC. Amino acid sequence: CASWGGGRSYEQYV.

The sample holds many counts of this clonotype. J is TRBJ2-4 and V is TRBV24-1; 7 bases line up with TRBD1. Germline V gene sequence: CDR1 KGHDR, CDR2 SFDVKD. This CDR3 comprises 18 residues. The ends lost 4 bases at V and 0 bases at J; junction bases unmatched: 11. CDR3 residues: CATSDRTGTAKAKNIQYF. Here the CDR3 DNA reads TGTGCCACCAGTGACCGGACAGGAACGGCAAAAGCCAAAAACATTCAGTACTTC.

This clonotype was detected only a few times. V usage is TRBV2 and J usage is TRBJ1-2; TRBD1 is a possible D gene (6 bases). Germline CDR1 SNHLY, CDR2 FYNNEI. V shed 2 bases and J shed 8 bases, with 15 bases lying between them. The CDR3 extends over 14 amino acids. DNA for the CDR3: TGTGCCAGCAGTGAACAGAACAGGGTCGGGGGCTACACCTTC. It translates to CASSEQNRVGGYTF.

This chain connects TRBV7-9 to TRBJ2-7, with TRBD1 as a possible D gene (5 bases). The CDR3 runs 15 residues. V dropped 2 bases and J dropped 3 bases, with 14 bases sitting between them. The germline gives CDR1 SEHNR, CDR2 FQNEAQ (reference sequence). The CDR3 coding sequence is TGTGCCAGCAGCTTATCGGCGGACATTAACTACGAGCAGTACTTC. Encoded protein: CASSLSADINYEQYF.

The chain carries TRBV20-1 and TRBJ1-1, with D hard to call. Trimming took off 6 bases at V and 2 bases at J, with 13 bases between the two ends. Germline V gene sequence: CDR1 DFQATT, CDR2 SNEGSKA (reference sequence). This CDR3 contains 13 residues. CDR3 sequence: CSATPGYNTEAFF. The CDR3 nucleotides read TGCAGTGCCACCCCGGGCTATAACACTGAAGCTTTCTTT.

Comments on this clonotype: With a much larger clone just one base away, this may be a read error. This chain uses TRBV29-1 with TRBJ2-1; no firm D call. From germline, CDR1 is SQVTM and CDR2 ANQGSEA. This CDR3 is built from 12 residues. CDR3 nucleotides: TGCATCGCCGTGCCCACCTTCAATGAGCAGTTCTTC. Its protein product is CIAVPTFNEQFF.

Many counts were recorded for this clonotype. The V gene is TRBV7-9, the J gene TRBJ2-5; 7 positions agree with TRBD2. Germline V gene data show CDR1 as SEHNR and CDR2 as FQNEAQ (reference sequence). V was clipped by 5 bases and J by 2 bases; unmatched bases: 8. The CDR3 extends over 15 amino acids. The CDR3 region is CASSIRGEDQETQYF. CDR3 sequence (DNA): TGTGCCAGCAGCATACGGGGGGAGGATCAAGAGACCCAGTACTTC.

This clonotype was seen many times. The chain combines TRBV7-2 with TRBJ2-7, with TRBD1 as a possible D gene (5 bases). The germline CDR1 and CDR2 sequences are SGHTA and FQGNSA. The CDR3 contains 14 residues. V lost 6 bases, J lost 0 bases, and 12 bases lay in between. CDR3 amino acids: CASRTTASSYEQYV. The CDR3 bases are TGTGCCAGCAGAACGACAGCCAGCTCCTACGAGCAGTACGTC.